The rows below give T cell receptor beta chains drawn from one sample of a study of regulatory T cells in long-lasting Graves disease. TCRdb re-derived calls from the multiplex PCR reads in MiXCR, one entry per CDR3 protein. The sample lists hundreds of thousands of distinct CDR3 sequences, roughly 21% seen once, with around 7% in the top ten. The sample in question was peripheral blood mononuclear cells (PBMCs), obtained when the disease was refractory, from a patient treated with antithyroid drugs. Source of these receptors: a female donor with Graves disease. The CDR3 runs from the conserved cysteine through the conserved F or W. A D gene is named only where the DNA matches it firmly. Rows give clone size only sometimes, using once, few, many, or a class for an expanded clone.

j_call	d_call	v_call	clone_size	cdr3_aa	cdr3_nt
TRBJ2-5	TRBD2	TRBV7-9	many	CASSLGTSGTVETQYF	TGTGCCAGCAGCCTAGGGACTAGCGGGACCGTTGAGACCCAGTACTTC
TRBJ1-2	NA	TRBV2	many	CASLGGDPNYGYTF	TGTGCCAGCCTCGGGGGGGACCCAAACTATGGCTACACCTTC
TRBJ1-1	NA	TRBV29-1	NA	CSVTDTEAFF	TGCAGCGTAACGGACACTGAAGCTTTCTTT
TRBJ2-7	NA	TRBV7-2	many	CASSQMANSDEQYF	TGTGCCAGCAGCCAGATGGCCAACTCCGACGAGCAGTACTTC
TRBJ1-5	NA	TRBV5-1	few	CASWDQDQPQHF	TGCGCCAGCTGGGACCAGGATCAGCCCCAGCATTTT
TRBJ2-1	NA	TRBV20-1	NA	CSARPGVGNEQFF	TGCAGTGCGAGGCCGGGAGTGGGCAATGAGCAGTTCTTC
TRBJ2-7	NA	TRBV7-8	few	CASSSRLSYEQYF	TGTGCCAGCAGCTCGCGTCTATCCTACGAGCAGTACTTC
TRBJ2-2	NA	TRBV4-2	NA	CASSQGAGTNTGELFF	TGTGCCAGCAGCCAAGGCGCAGGGACGAACACCGGGGAGCTGTTTTTT
TRBJ1-5	NA	TRBV5-5	NA	CASSQTGTEQPQHF	TGTGCCAGCAGCCAAACAGGGACGGAACAGCCCCAGCATTTT
TRBJ1-2	NA	TRBV6-2/TRBV6-3	NA	CASSDTSPDGHTF	TGTGCCAGCAGTGATACCTCCCCGGATGGCCACACCTTC
TRBJ2-5	NA	TRBV20-1	many	CSAGGRDDPQETQYF	TGCAGTGCTGGGGGCCGGGACGATCCCCAGGAGACCCAGTACTTC
TRBJ1-1	TRBD1	TRBV12-5	many	CASGLDRGNTEAFF	TGTGCTAGTGGTTTGGACAGGGGGAACACTGAAGCTTTCTTT
TRBJ2-2	TRBD2	TRBV7-2	few	CASSPGLAGAGELFF	TGTGCCAGCAGCCCGGGACTAGCGGGAGCCGGGGAGCTGTTTTTT
TRBJ2-1	TRBD2	TRBV6-1	NA	CASSVAGVQFF	TGTGCCAGCTCGGTGGCGGGAGTACAGTTCTTC
TRBJ2-3	NA	TRBV28	few	CASSQQLTDTQYF	TGTGCCAGCAGTCAGCAGCTCACAGATACGCAGTATTTT
TRBJ1-1	TRBD1	TRBV20-1	few	CSAHGQGNTEAFF	TGCAGTGCTCACGGACAGGGGAACACTGAAGCTTTCTTT
TRBJ1-2	NA	TRBV10-3	many	CAISEAGSNYGYTF	TGTGCCATCAGTGAGGCAGGGTCTAACTATGGCTACACCTTC
TRBJ2-7	NA	TRBV4-1	NA	CASSQDAVSTGREGEQYF	TGCGCCAGCAGCCAAGACGCCGTGAGCACAGGGAGGGAGGGAGAGCAGTACTTC
TRBJ1-1	NA	TRBV27	few	CASSLSCGTEAFF	TGTGCCAGCAGTTTATCCTGTGGAACTGAAGCTTTCTTT
TRBJ2-2	NA	TRBV28	NA	CASSWGGGSPGSCFF	NA
TRBJ1-2	NA	TRBV27	NA	CASGPSGRGLYYGYTF	TGTGCCAGCGGCCCCTCGGGGCGGGGCCTCTATTATGGCTACACCTTC
TRBJ2-7	TRBD2	TRBV28	many	CASSLRGIEQYF	TGTGCCAGCAGCTTGCGGGGGATCGAGCAGTACTTC
TRBJ2-5	NA	TRBV11-3	NA	CASSLNYWGTQETQYF	TGTGCCAGCAGCTTAAACTACTGGGGGACGCAAGAGACCCAGTACTTC
TRBJ1-5	TRBD1	TRBV6-1	many	CASRYQGAGSNQPQHF	TGTGCCAGCAGGTATCAGGGGGCTGGCAGCAATCAGCCCCAGCATTTT
TRBJ1-5	NA	TRBV28	many	CASKRGGQALGNQPQHF	TGTGCCAGCAAACGCGGGGGCCAGGCCTTAGGGAATCAGCCCCAGCATTTT
TRBJ2-7	NA	TRBV29-1	many	CSVEERGPEQYF	TGCAGCGTTGAAGAACGAGGTCCCGAGCAGTACTTC
TRBJ1-4	TRBD1	TRBV6-1	many	CASSDGTVSEKLFF	TGTGCCAGCTCCGACGGGACAGTAAGTGAAAAACTGTTTTTT
TRBJ2-2	NA	TRBV30	many	CASGRPNTGELFF	TGTGCCTCGGGACGTCCGAACACCGGGGAGCTGTTTTTT
TRBJ1-5	NA	TRBV28	many	CASTGGGRGNQPQHF	TGTGCCAGCACCGGGGGGGGTCGGGGCAATCAGCCCCAGCATTTT
TRBJ1-5	NA	TRBV12-3/TRBV12-4	few	CASSLIAASNQPQHF	TGTGCCAGCAGTTTAATCGCAGCTAGCAATCAGCCCCAGCATTTT
TRBJ1-5	NA	TRBV3-1	NA	CASSQAMWQPQHF	TGTGCCAGCAGCCAAGCAATGTGGCAGCCCCAGCATTTT
TRBJ1-2	NA	TRBV2	many	CASREGVGGYTF	TGTGCCAGTCGCGAGGGTGTCGGAGGCTACACCTTC
TRBJ1-2	NA	TRBV9	once	CASSDRQFGTYGYTF	TGTGCCAGCAGCGACCGACAGTTTGGGACCTATGGCTACACCTTC
TRBJ2-2	NA	TRBV27	few	CASRPATKTGELFF	TGTGCCAGCAGACCCGCGACTAAGACCGGGGAGCTGTTTTTT
TRBJ1-1	TRBD1	TRBV5-1	NA	CASSGTGVRNTEAFF	TGCGCCAGCAGCGGAACAGGGGTTAGGAACACTGAAGCTTTCTTT
TRBJ2-5	TRBD2	TRBV5-5	NA	CASSLDLAGGLETQYF	TGTGCCAGCAGCTTGGATCTAGCGGGAGGATTAGAGACCCAGTACTTC
TRBJ1-1	TRBD1	TRBV19	few	CASSGRQGGTEAFF	TGTGCCAGTAGTGGACGACAGGGAGGGACTGAAGCTTTCTTT
TRBJ1-1	NA	TRBV4-1	NA	CASSQPTGEAFF	TGCGCCAGCAGCCAACCCACAGGGGAAGCTTTCTTT
TRBJ2-2	NA	TRBV7-2	many	CASSFTSNTGELFF	TGTGCCAGCAGCTTCACGAGCAACACCGGGGAGCTGTTTTTT
TRBJ1-2	NA	TRBV2	many	CASSVDGRYGYTF	TGTGCCAGCAGCGTCGACGGAAGATATGGCTACACCTTC
TRBJ2-7	TRBD1	TRBV5-1	NA	CASSKGQGAINEQYF	TGCGCCAGCAGCAAGGGACAGGGGGCAATAAACGAGCAGTACTTC
TRBJ1-6	NA	TRBV7-2	NA	CASSPIQGNSPLHF	TGTGCCAGCAGCCCCATTCAGGGGAATTCACCCCTCCACTTT
TRBJ2-5	NA	TRBV7-2	many	CASSLEGRQTQYF	TGTGCCAGCAGCTTAGAAGGGAGGCAGACCCAGTACTTC
TRBJ2-7	TRBD2	TRBV29-1	many	CSVRGLAGGGEQYF	TGCAGCGTTAGGGGGCTAGCGGGAGGTGGCGAGCAGTACTTC
TRBJ2-2	NA	TRBV28	many	CASSFGTGELFF	TGTGCCAGCAGCTTCGGCACCGGGGAGCTGTTTTTT
TRBJ2-7	TRBD1	TRBV4-3	NA	CASSHGQGDYEQYF	TGCGCCAGCAGCCACGGACAGGGGGACTACGAGCAGTACTTC
TRBJ2-5	NA	TRBV12-3/TRBV12-4	few	CASRPGAGAQETQYF	TGTGCCAGCAGACCAGGGGCAGGGGCGCAAGAGACCCAGTACTTC
TRBJ2-7	TRBD1	TRBV28	many	CASSFRGETGAYF	TGTGCCAGCAGTTTTCGCGGCGAGACAGGGGCGTACTTC
TRBJ2-3	NA	TRBV20-1	few	CSATIPPGLRTDTQYF	TGCAGTGCTACGATACCACCGGGACTGCGCACAGATACGCAGTATTTT
TRBJ2-7	TRBD1	TRBV5-1	NA	CASSPGGTGGHEQYF	TGCGCCAGCAGCCCTGGAGGGACAGGGGGCCACGAGCAGTACTTC
TRBJ1-5	NA	TRBV28	medium-sized	CASTADLNQPQHF	TGTGCCAGCACGGCAGATTTAAATCAGCCCCAGCATTTT
TRBJ1-2	NA	TRBV30	NA	CAWSVLIGGYTF	TGTGCCTGGAGTGTATTAATAGGGGGCTACACCTTC
TRBJ2-2	NA	TRBV13	few	CASSLGRSGELFF	TGTGCCAGCAGCTTAGGCCGTTCCGGGGAGCTGTTTTTT
TRBJ1-3	NA	TRBV7-9	NA	CASSSTQGISGNTIYF	TGTGCCAGCAGCTCAACACAGGGAATCTCTGGAAACACCATATATTTT
TRBJ1-5	TRBD1	TRBV4-3	NA	CASSQDGGQGAGQPQHF	TGCGCCAGCAGCCAAGATGGGGGACAGGGTGCGGGTCAGCCCCAGCATTTT
TRBJ2-2	TRBD2	TRBV28	many	CASSLWVSGEGTGELFF	TGTGCCAGCAGTTTATGGGTTAGCGGGGAAGGGACCGGGGAGCTGTTTTTT
TRBJ1-2	NA	TRBV5-1	few	CASSLGQSNYGYTF	TGCGCCAGCAGCCTAGGACAGAGCAACTATGGCTACACCTTC
TRBJ1-1	NA	TRBV28	many	CASGEVNTEAFF	TGTGCCAGCGGTGAGGTGAACACTGAAGCTTTCTTT
TRBJ1-3	NA	TRBV7-9	NA	CASSSQGQPTIYF	TGTGCCAGCAGCTCCCAGGGGCAGCCCACCATATATTTT